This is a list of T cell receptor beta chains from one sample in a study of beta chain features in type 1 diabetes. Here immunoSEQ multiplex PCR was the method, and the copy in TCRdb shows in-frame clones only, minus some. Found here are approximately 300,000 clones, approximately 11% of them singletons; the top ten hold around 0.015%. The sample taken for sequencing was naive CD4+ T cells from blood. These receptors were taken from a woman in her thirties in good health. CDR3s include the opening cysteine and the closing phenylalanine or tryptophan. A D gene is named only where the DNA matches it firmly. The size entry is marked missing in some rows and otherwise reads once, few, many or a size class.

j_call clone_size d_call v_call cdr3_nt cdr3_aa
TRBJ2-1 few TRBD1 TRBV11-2 TGTGCCAGCAGGCGGACAGGGAGAAATTACAATGAGCAGTTCTTC CASRRTGRNYNEQFF
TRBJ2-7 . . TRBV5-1 TGCGCCAGCAGTACAGGAACCTACGAGCAGTACTTC CASSTGTYEQYF
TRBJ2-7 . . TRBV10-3 TGTGCCATCAGTGGAACAGATTACGAGCAGTACTTC CAISGTDYEQYF
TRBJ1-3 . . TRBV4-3 TGCGCCAGCAGCCAAGAGATCAGGCAAAACACCATATATTTT CASSQEIRQNTIYF
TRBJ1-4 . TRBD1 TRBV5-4 TGTGCCAGCAGCAAGGGGGGACAGGGGGGTAATGAAAAACTGTTTTTT CASSKGGQGGNEKLFF
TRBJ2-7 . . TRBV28 TGTGCCAGTAGGACTAGGGGGTTGAGCACCGAGCAGTACTTC CASRTRGLSTEQYF
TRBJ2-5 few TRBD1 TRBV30 TGTGCCTGGGCTGGGACAGTCCAAGAGACCCAGTACTTC CAWAGTVQETQYF
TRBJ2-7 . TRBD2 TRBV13 TGTGCCAGCAGCTTGGGACTAGCGGCCTCCTACGAGCAGTACTTC CASSLGLAASYEQYF
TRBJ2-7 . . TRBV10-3 TGTGCCATCAACTCAGGGTCACTTTACGAGCAGTACTTC CAINSGSLYEQYF
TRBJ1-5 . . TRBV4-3 TGCGCCAGCAGCCAAGAGAGGCATAGCAATCAGCCCCAGCATTTT CASSQERHSNQPQHF
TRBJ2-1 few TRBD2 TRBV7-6 TGTGCCAGCAGCTTAGGGGGACTAGCGGAACCTGAATCCTACAATGAGCAGTTCTTC CASSLGGLAEPESYNEQFF
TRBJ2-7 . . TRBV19 TGTGCCAGCACCGATGGGGGGAGTCGGTCCTACGAGCAGTACTTC CASTDGGSRSYEQYF
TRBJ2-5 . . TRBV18 TGTGCCAGCTCACCAGGGAGCGGGGAGACCCAGTACTTC CASSPGSGETQYF
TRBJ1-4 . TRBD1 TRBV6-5 TGTGCCAGCAGTCGGGACAGGTCGTCTAATGAAAAACTGTTTTTT CASSRDRSSNEKLFF
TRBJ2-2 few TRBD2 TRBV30 TGTGCCTGGAGGCTAGCGGGAGCTCCCGGGGAGCTGTTTTTT CAWRLAGAPGELFF
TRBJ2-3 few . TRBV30 TGTGCCTGGAGGCGCCCTAGGGGAGATACGCAGTATTTT CAWRRPRGDTQYF
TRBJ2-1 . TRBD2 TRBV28 TGTGCCAGCACAGCGACCGGGACTAACTACAATGAGCAGTTCTTC CASTATGTNYNEQFF
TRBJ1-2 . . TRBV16 TGTGCCAGCAGCCCCAATCTTCTGGGCGGGGGCTACACCTTC CASSPNLLGGGYTF
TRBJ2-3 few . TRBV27 TGTGCCAGCAATATCCGGGACTCCACAGATACGCAGTATTTT CASNIRDSTDTQYF
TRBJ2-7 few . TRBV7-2 TGTGCCAGCAGCTCCCGAGGGGGCTACGAGCAGTACTTC CASSSRGGYEQYF
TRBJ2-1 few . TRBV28 TGTGCCAGCAGTGGCGGGGCCAGGAGCTCCTACAATGAGCAGTTCTTC CASSGGARSSYNEQFF
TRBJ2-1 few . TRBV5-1 TGCGCCAGCAGCTTGGCCTTAGGGGGCTCCTACAATGAGCAGTTCTTC CASSLALGGSYNEQFF
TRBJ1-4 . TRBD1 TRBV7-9 TGTGCCAGCAGCCTTGGACAGGGTCGGGAAAAACTGTTTTTT CASSLGQGREKLFF
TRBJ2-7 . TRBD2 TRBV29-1 TGCAGCGTCAAACTAGCGGGTAAAAGCAACCCCTACGAGCAGTACTTC CSVKLAGKSNPYEQYF
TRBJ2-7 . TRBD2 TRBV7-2 TGTGCCAGCAGCGGAAGGACTAGCGGGATCTACGAGCAGTACTTC CASSGRTSGIYEQYF
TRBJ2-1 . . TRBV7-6 TGTGCCAGCAGCCTTGACAGAGAGCAGTTCTTC CASSLDREQFF
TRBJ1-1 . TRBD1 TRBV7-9 TGTGCCAGCATCCTACAGGGGTCGAACACTGAAGCTTTCTTT CASILQGSNTEAFF
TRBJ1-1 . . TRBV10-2 TGCGCCAGCAGTGACGGCGGGAACACTGAAGCTTTCTTT CASSDGGNTEAFF
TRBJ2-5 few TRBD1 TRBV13 TGTGCCAGCAGCTACACCTCCGGGACAGGCGCATTCAAGGAGGAGACCCAGTACTTC CASSYTSGTGAFKEETQYF
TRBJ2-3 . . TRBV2 TGTGCCAGCAGTGAAGACAGGGTGGGCACAGATACGCAGTATTTT CASSEDRVGTDTQYF
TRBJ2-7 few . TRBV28 TGTGCCAGCAGTTCGGGCTACGAGCAGTACTTC CASSSGYEQYF
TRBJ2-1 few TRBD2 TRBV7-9 TGTGCCAGCAGCGAGGGACTAGCCCATGAGCAGTTCTTC CASSEGLAHEQFF
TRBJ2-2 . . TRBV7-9 TGTGCCAGCAGCCCTCCGGGACGAGCGGGCACCGGGGAGCTGTTTTTT CASSPPGRAGTGELFF
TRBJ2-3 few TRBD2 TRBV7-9 TGTGCCAGCAGCTTAGCTAGCGGGACCACAGATACGCAGTATTTT CASSLASGTTDTQYF
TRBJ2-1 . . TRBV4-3 TGCGCCAGCAGCCACGGTCGCAATGAGCAGTTCTTC CASSHGRNEQFF
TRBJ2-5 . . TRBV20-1 TGCAGTGCTAGAGTGCGAGAGACCCAGTACTTC CSARVRETQYF